This T cell receptor (beta chain) was identified during a study of neurological immune-mediated disorders. General study points: Patients with HTLV-1-associated myelopathy had the highest level of TCR clonal expansion, whereas patients with multiple sclerosis had the lowest level, falling beneath the level found in healthy controls.

The germline V gene encodes CDR1 DFQATT and CDR2 SNEGSKA (reference sequence). The CDR3 has 14 residues. The V and J ends lost 2 bases and 8 bases respectively, with 13 bases between them. TCRdb passed the 5' RACE reads through MiXCR, listing each CDR3 protein once. The sample carries tens of thousands of distinct CDR3 sequences, around 10% recorded once. The table lists this clonotype with many counts. What it recognizes is unknown. The clonotype comes from a woman aged 25-40 years with HTLV-1-associated myelopathy (HAM/TSP). Sequenced input: CD4+ T cells from blood. The J gene is TRBJ1-6, the V gene TRBV20-1; tentatively, D is TRBD1 (6 bases). The CDR3 is CSARYGRGDSPLHF. CDR3 coding DNA: TGCAGTGCTAGATACGGCAGGGGTGATTCACCCCTCCACTTT.